A selection of T cell receptor beta chains follows, all from one sample in a study of vaccination effects on CD4 cells after COVID-19. Their cognate antigens are unknown. TCRdb's copy holds only in-frame clones and misses some; the assay was immunoSEQ multiplex PCR. The sample lists tens of thousands of clones, approximately 72% occurring once. The sequences come from CD4+ T cells from PBMCs cultured without peptide, collected after COVID-19 vaccination. The source is a human donor who had a prior SARS-CoV-2 infection. CDR3s include the opening cysteine and the closing phenylalanine or tryptophan. D genes are given only for firm matches. Size values are once, few and many counts, or a class for expanded clones, and some rows have none.

d_call,clone_size,v_call,j_call,cdr3_aa,cdr3_nt
.,.,TRBV5-4,TRBJ2-2,CASSLVADHRELFF,TGTGCCAGCAGCTTGGTGGCAGATCACCGGGAGCTGTTTTTT
TRBD1,.,TRBV6-2/TRBV6-3,TRBJ2-5,CASSSLGRTGHF,TGTGCCAGCAGTTCCCTGGGGCGGACAGGCCACTTC
TRBD1,.,TRBV18,TRBJ1-2,CASSPTGSATNYGYTF,TGTGCCAGCTCACCGACAGGGTCGGCTACTAACTATGGCTACACCTTC
.,.,TRBV18,TRBJ1-2,CASSPLEGRGYTF,TGTGCCAGCTCACCACTGGAGGGACGCGGCTACACCTTC
TRBD1,.,TRBV5-1,TRBJ1-1,CASSARTGNTEAFF,TGCGCCAGCAGCGCAAGGACAGGAAACACTGAAGCTTTCTTT
.,few,TRBV5-1,TRBJ1-3,CASSLDPVHSGNTIYF,TGCGCCAGCAGCTTGGATCCTGTCCACTCTGGAAACACCATATATTTT
.,.,TRBV5-6,TRBJ2-2,CASSPWTTNTGELFF,TGTGCCAGCAGCCCCTGGACTACGAACACCGGGGAGCTGTTTTTT
TRBD2,once,TRBV7-3,TRBJ2-3,CASSSNPGLAGDTQYF,TGTGCCAGCAGCTCAAATCCGGGACTAGCGGGAGATACGCAGTATTTT
.,.,TRBV5-4,TRBJ2-7,CASSLSGGSHEQYF,TGTGCCAGCAGCTTGTCTGGAGGGTCCCACGAGCAGTACTTC
TRBD1,.,TRBV7-9,TRBJ2-1,CASSPVGTGLNEQFF,TGTGCCAGCAGCCCAGTGGGGACAGGCCTTAATGAGCAGTTCTTC
TRBD2,few,TRBV28,TRBJ2-5,CASSLGAGVSETQYF,TGTGCCAGCAGTTTAGGGGCGGGGGTGTCTGAGACCCAGTACTTC
TRBD1,.,TRBV10-3,TRBJ1-1,CAITLDRERKTEAFF,TGTGCCATCACATTGGACAGGGAGCGGAAAACTGAAGCTTTCTTT
.,.,TRBV4-2,TRBJ2-3,CASSSRITGRRRADTQYF,TGTGCCAGCAGCTCCCGAATAACAGGAAGACGAAGGGCAGATACGCAGTATTTT
TRBD1,.,TRBV11-3,TRBJ1-1,CASSGITGDTEAFF,TGTGCCAGCAGTGGGATCACAGGGGACACTGAAGCTTTCTTT
.,.,TRBV4-1,TRBJ2-7,CASSQGVPEEQYF,TGCGCCAGCAGCCAAGGGGTTCCAGAAGAGCAGTACTTC